Listed below are T cell receptor beta chains from one sample, sequenced in a study of cytomegalovirus exposure and HLA in healthy donors. Profiled with immunoSEQ multiplex PCR; TCRdb holds only in-frame clones, not every one. The data contain about 150,000 clones, about 85% of them singletons. Specimen: PBMCs. The receptors come from a man aged 25-45 years in good health and CMV-seropositive. Both conserved end residues are part of each CDR3. Each record gives: CDR3 length, V gene, CDR3 protein.

CDR3 length: 15; V gene: TRBV9; CDR3 protein: CASSVEGRAGTEAFF
CDR3 length: 13; V gene: TRBV5-1; CDR3 protein: CASSLEVSVEQFF
CDR3 length: 13; V gene: TRBV28; CDR3 protein: CASREDSTYEQYF
CDR3 length: 14; V gene: TRBV19; CDR3 protein: CASRTGTSDYEQYF
CDR3 length: 14; V gene: TRBV5-8; CDR3 protein: CASSPTGVRAEQYF
CDR3 length: 15; V gene: TRBV2; CDR3 protein: CASSENSGAGQPQHF
CDR3 length: 14; V gene: TRBV5-1; CDR3 protein: CASSSPTEWETQYF
CDR3 length: 13; V gene: TRBV2; CDR3 protein: CASSGQGDTEAFF
CDR3 length: 13; V gene: TRBV7-3; CDR3 protein: CASRFGQGDGYTF
CDR3 length: 15; V gene: TRBV9; CDR3 protein: CASSPSGGASDTQYF
CDR3 length: 14; V gene: TRBV5-6; CDR3 protein: CASSRDRGLFGDTF
CDR3 length: 11; V gene: TRBV18; CDR3 protein: CASSLPPSQFF
CDR3 length: 14; V gene: TRBV29-1; CDR3 protein: CSVDQVGGRNEQYF
CDR3 length: 16; V gene: TRBV9; CDR3 protein: CASSASGDERNTEAFF
CDR3 length: 15; V gene: TRBV5-6; CDR3 protein: CASSLERESSYEQYF
CDR3 length: 16; V gene: TRBV28; CDR3 protein: CASSTRGQGTFYGYTF
CDR3 length: 17; V gene: TRBV13; CDR3 protein: CASSLRTNGVSQETQYF
CDR3 length: 13; V gene: TRBV5-1; CDR3 protein: CASSLAQGGIQYF
CDR3 length: 15; V gene: TRBV19; CDR3 protein: CASSIGSRGITEAFF
CDR3 length: 14; V gene: TRBV4-1; CDR3 protein: CASGLGLAGNEQFF
CDR3 length: 14; V gene: TRBV6-6; CDR3 protein: CASRTPGMNTEAFF
CDR3 length: 16; V gene: TRBV5-1; CDR3 protein: CASSATLRLAGGEQFF
CDR3 length: 11; V gene: TRBV7-9; CDR3 protein: CASSFVGDQTF
CDR3 length: 18; V gene: TRBV7-9; CDR3 protein: CASSRSGGTLSGANVLTF
CDR3 length: 17; V gene: TRBV6-7; CDR3 protein: CASSYSNSGTNTGELFF
CDR3 length: 15; V gene: TRBV7-6; CDR3 protein: CASSLPVSGANVLTF
CDR3 length: 13; V gene: TRBV6-1; CDR3 protein: CASNIDSASEQYF
CDR3 length: 16; V gene: TRBV18; CDR3 protein: CASSLSSGGNTGELFF
CDR3 length: 16; V gene: TRBV5-1; CDR3 protein: CASSPTSGGAPGELFF
CDR3 length: 14; V gene: TRBV9; CDR3 protein: CASRAEGSNTEAFF
CDR3 length: 14; V gene: TRBV30; CDR3 protein: CAWRRTGGAETQYF
CDR3 length: 14; V gene: TRBV27; CDR3 protein: CASSLKGVGGEAFF
CDR3 length: 15; V gene: TRBV9; CDR3 protein: CASSVSGTGDNEQFF
CDR3 length: 12; V gene: TRBV2; CDR3 protein: CAIQVTFGGYTF
CDR3 length: 13; V gene: TRBV30; CDR3 protein: CAWRGQGNTEAFF